The 10 T cell receptor beta chains in this list originate from one sample, sequenced in a study of T cell responses to AZD1222 COVID-19 vaccine. Measured with immunoSEQ multiplex PCR; TCRdb has only the in-frame clones, and not every one. The table records some 140,000 clones, about 92% of them present only once. The sequenced sample was peripheral blood, obtained on day 0 of AZD1222 vaccination. Receptors originate from an adult in good health.

In this sample, this clone turned up a few times. This chain uses TRBV4-3 with TRBJ1-4; D is possibly TRBD1 (5 bases). The V end was cut by 0 bases, the J end by 8 bases, with 19 bases between. The CDR3 is made up of 17 amino acids. The V gene's germline CDR1 is LGHNA and CDR2 YSLEER. The CDR3 bases are TGCGCCAGCAGCCAAGATTGGGGGAGTCTTTGGGGAGAAAAACTGTTTTTT. Protein: CASSQDWGSLWGEKLFF.

The rearrangement uses TRBV5-4 and TRBJ2-2, with TRBD2 identical over 10 bases. V shed 2 bases, J shed 6 bases, and the junction held 4 bases outside the gene matches. Germline CDR1 SGHNT, CDR2 YYREEE (reference sequence). The CDR3 loop spans 15 amino acids. As DNA, the CDR3 is TGTGCCAGCAGCTTAAGCGGGGGGGCCCCCGGGGAGCTGTTTTTT. This encodes CASSLSGGAPGELFF.

Only one count was recorded for this clone. The chain employs TRBV5-4 and TRBJ2-7; 7 bases map to TRBD1. The CDR3 has 14 amino acids. Looked up from germline, CDR1 is SGHNT and CDR2 is YYREEE (reference sequence). With 0 bases clipped from V and 4 bases from J, the junction kept 4 bases outside the gene matches. CDR3 sequence: CASSLEGAPYEQYF. In DNA form, the CDR3 reads TGTGCCAGCAGCTTGGAGGGGGCACCTTACGAGCAGTACTTC.

J is TRBJ2-3 and V is TRBV7-9, with 13 bases matching TRBD2. This CDR3 spans 17 amino acids. Germline CDR1 SEHNR, CDR2 FQNEAQ (reference sequence). The V segment lost 5 bases and the J segment 2 bases; nucleotides outside the gene matches: 7. In nucleotides, the CDR3 is TGTGCCAGCAGCCCATGGACTAGCGGGGGATACACAGATACGCAGTATTTT. As protein: CASSPWTSGGYTDTQYF.

The chain carries TRBV12-5 and TRBJ2-2, with 7 bases fitting TRBD1. V trimming: 4 bases; J trimming: 6 bases; junction bases outside the gene matches: 8. Germline CDR1 LGHNT, CDR2 FRNRAP. The length of the CDR3 is 15 residues. CDR3 nucleotide sequence: TGTGCTAGTGGTTACGCAGGGGGAAAGGCCGGGGAGCTGTTTTTT. This translates into CASGYAGGKAGELFF.

The chain uses TRBV5-5 and TRBJ2-1; D is unclear. Per the germline V gene, CDR1 is SGHKS and CDR2 is YYEKEE (reference sequence). Trimming took 4 bases from V and 8 from J, leaving 13 bases between them. The CDR3 is made up of 13 amino acids. The CDR3 is CASSLTTLDEQFF. The CDR3 DNA reads TGTGCCAGCAGCCTGACAACCCTTGATGAGCAGTTCTTC.

The chain carries TRBV2 and TRBJ1-3, with 8 bases aligning to TRBD1. CDR1 SNHLY and CDR2 FYNNEI come from the germline V gene. The CDR3 extends over 16 amino acids. The trim removed 5 bases at V and 2 bases at J, leaving 8 bases unmatched. The CDR3 DNA follows: TGTGCCAGCAGTCAACAGACAGGGGCCGCTGGAAACACCATATATTTT. Protein sequence: CASSQQTGAAGNTIYF.

This sequence joins TRBV5-1 and TRBJ2-5; tentative D call: TRBD1 (5 bases). V was cut by 0 bases and J by 6 bases, with 9 bases left in between. This CDR3 is 13 amino acids long. In germline, CDR1 is SGHRS, CDR2 YFSETQ. This CDR3 is CASSLGQLQTQYF. CDR3 nucleotides: TGCGCCAGCAGCTTGGGACAGTTACAGACCCAGTACTTC.

The V call is TRBV28, the J call TRBJ1-5; 9 bases align to TRBD1. The germline V gene encodes CDR1 MDHEN and CDR2 SYDVKM. V lost 7 bases and J lost 9; bases outside the gene matches: 10. This CDR3 is built from 14 residues. CDR3 amino acids: CASIKDRGGRPQHF. DNA for the CDR3: TGTGCCAGCATTAAAGACAGGGGGGGTCGGCCCCAGCATTTT.

The rearrangement joins TRBV7-6 to TRBJ1-2; D is uncertain. V lost 5 bases, J lost 6 bases, and 7 bases lay in between. Germline V lookup: CDR1 SGHVS, CDR2 FNYEAQ. The CDR3 length is 11 residues. The CDR3 region is CASSPPHGYTF. In DNA form, the CDR3 reads TGTGCCAGCAGCCCCCCCCATGGCTACACCTTC.